The rows below give T cell receptor beta chains drawn from one sample of a study of blood T cell repertoires in COVID-19. The table came from immunoSEQ multiplex PCR; TCRdb's copy has only in-frame clones and leaves some out. The top ten hold about 1.1% of the sample, which has approximately 400,000 clones, approximately 90% seen once. The sample taken for sequencing was PBMCs or T cells enriched from blood (not recorded which). These receptors were collected from a woman in her late teens or twenties who had recovered from COVID-19. Each CDR3 is given with its conserved first and last residue. The D gene is left open where the match is weak. Clone size is stated in some rows and not others, as once, few, many or a class when expanded.

d_gene,j_gene,len,abundance,v_gene,CDR3aa,CDR3nt
-,TRBJ2-2,13,-,TRBV27,CASSPPGTGELFF,TGTGCCAGCAGTCCCCCCGGCACCGGGGAGCTGTTTTTT
-,TRBJ1-5,14,-,TRBV9,CASSSRGNNQPQHF,TGTGCCAGCTCCAGTCGGGGAAACAATCAGCCCCAGCATTTT
-,TRBJ1-3,17,once,TRBV5-1,CASSLNLPGVGGNTIYF,TGCGCCAGCAGCTTGAATTTACCCGGGGTCGGCGGAAACACCATATATTTT
TRBD2,TRBJ2-3,16,-,TRBV5-1,CASSGYSSGDSDTQYF,TGCGCCAGCAGCGGGTACTCTAGCGGGGACTCAGATACGCAGTATTTT
-,TRBJ1-1,13,-,TRBV28,CASRLAQNTEAFF,TGTGCCAGCCGACTAGCTCAGAACACTGAAGCTTTCTTT
TRBD1,TRBJ1-1,15,-,TRBV2,CASSDVAGGGGKAFF,TGTGCCAGCAGTGATGTGGCAGGGGGCGGTGGGAAAGCTTTCTTT
TRBD1,TRBJ2-7,14,-,TRBV11-2,CASSFGTGPYEQYF,TGTGCCAGCAGCTTTGGGACAGGGCCCTACGAGCAGTACTTC
TRBD1,TRBJ2-2,14,-,TRBV19,CASSIGQGIGELFF,TGTGCCAGTAGTATAGGACAGGGTATCGGGGAGCTGTTTTTT
TRBD1,TRBJ1-2,15,-,TRBV7-6,CASAGQGTANYGYTF,TGTGCCAGCGCGGGACAGGGGACTGCTAACTATGGCTACACCTTC
TRBD2,TRBJ2-7,15,-,TRBV7-6,CASSPSGGIPYEQYF,TGTGCCAGCAGCCCTAGCGGGGGGATACCCTACGAGCAGTACTTC
-,TRBJ1-2,12,-,TRBV9,CASGQPNYGYTF,TGTGCCAGCGGACAGCCGAACTATGGCTACACCTTC
-,TRBJ1-2,11,-,TRBV20-1,CSARGANGYTF,TGCAGTGCTAGAGGGGCGAATGGCTACACCTTC
TRBD1,TRBJ1-5,15,-,TRBV29-1,CSVETDGTGGQPQHF,TGCAGCGTCGAAACCGACGGGACAGGGGGACAGCCCCAGCATTTT
-,TRBJ1-5,15,few,TRBV4-1,CASSQGDGQGRPQHF,TGCGCCAGCAGCCAAGGAGACGGCCAGGGTCGGCCCCAGCATTTT
-,TRBJ1-2,9,-,TRBV9,CASSEGGTF,TGTGCCAGCAGCGAGGGGGGGACCTTC
TRBD1,TRBJ2-1,13,-,TRBV2,CASTGTGRNEQFF,TGTGCCAGCACCGGGACAGGGAGGAATGAGCAGTTCTTC
TRBD1,TRBJ1-5,14,-,TRBV19,CASSKGTGNQPQHF,TGTGCCAGTAGTAAGGGGACAGGGAATCAGCCCCAGCATTTT